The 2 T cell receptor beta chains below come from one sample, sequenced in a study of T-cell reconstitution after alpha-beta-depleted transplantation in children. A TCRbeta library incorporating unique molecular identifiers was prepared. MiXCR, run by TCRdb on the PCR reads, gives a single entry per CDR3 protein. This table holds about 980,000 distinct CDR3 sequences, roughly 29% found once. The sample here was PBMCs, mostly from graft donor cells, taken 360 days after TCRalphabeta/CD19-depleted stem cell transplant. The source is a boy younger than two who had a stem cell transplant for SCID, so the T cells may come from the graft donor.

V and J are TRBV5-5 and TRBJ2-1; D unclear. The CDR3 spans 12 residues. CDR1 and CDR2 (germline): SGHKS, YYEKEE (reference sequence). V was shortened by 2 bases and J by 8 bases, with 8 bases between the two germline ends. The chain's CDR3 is CASSFMWDEQFF. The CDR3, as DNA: TGTGCCAGCAGCTTTATGTGGGATGAGCAGTTCTTC.

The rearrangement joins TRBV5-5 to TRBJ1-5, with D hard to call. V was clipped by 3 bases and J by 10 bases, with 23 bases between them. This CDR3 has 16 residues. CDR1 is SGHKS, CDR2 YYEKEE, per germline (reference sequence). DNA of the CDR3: TGTGCCAGCAGCTCGGCAGGCGTGGCTCATACCAATCCCCAGCATTTT. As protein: CASSSAGVAHTNPQHF.